This TCR beta chain was found in a study of OX40 agonist ivuxolimab in advanced cancers. Looking at the study overall: At doses from 0.01 to 10 mg/kg, patients were given intravenous ivuxolimab every 2 weeks. The diagnoses of dose-escalation patients were hepatocellular carcinoma, melanoma, renal cell or head and neck cancer.

At baseline, cycle 4 day 1, and cycle 7 day 1, blood was sampled. About this clone: Its antigen remains unidentified.

TCRdb keeps only in-frame clones here, not all; method: immunoSEQ multiplex PCR. The sample consists of fewer than 85,000 clones, nearly 85% of them appearing once. Study findings and constraints: Compared with CD4+, CD8+ T cells on average had more expanded clones.

CDR3 length equals 16 residues. The V and J ends lost 6 bases and 0 bases respectively, with 17 bases between them. Germline lookup yields CDR1 SGHNT and CDR2 YENEEA. The chain employs TRBV11-3 and TRBJ1-1; possible D gene TRBD1, 5 bases. This TCR derives from an adult with an advanced solid tumor such as melanoma, head and neck, liver or kidney cancer. The sequencing used CD4+ or CD8+ T cells sorted from blood, collected in a trial of the OX40 agonist ivuxolimab. CDR3 amino acids: CASRSFRDGMNTEAFF. As DNA, the CDR3 is TGTGCCAGCAGATCCTTTCGGGACGGCATGAACACTGAAGCTTTCTTT.